This record covers a single TCR beta chain. This sample was taken from a study of control samples from healthy donors and cancer patients. Measured with immunoSEQ multiplex PCR; TCRdb has only the in-frame clones, and not every one. The data contain tens of thousands of clones, less than 90% of them seen just once; the ten biggest clones take up 13% to 15%. Germline V gene data show CDR1 as SGHVS and CDR2 as FNYEAQ. The CDR3 sequence is 17 residues long. Trimming removed 5 bases from V and 0 bases from J; junction bases left unmatched: 12. V is TRBV7-6 and J is TRBJ2-7; 8 bases map to TRBD2. What was sequenced was blood. This sequence originates from a woman in her 70s in good health. The DNA for the CDR3 is TGTGCCAGCAGCCCGGGGGGGGGCGGGACGGACTCCTACGAGCAGTACTTC. It codes for CASSPGGGGTDSYEQYF.